The 28 T cell receptor beta chains below come from one sample, sequenced in a study of T cells after yellow fever vaccination (dated by TCRdb to the late 2010s). The method was 5' RACE. Sequenced using an Illumina HiSeq 2500. TCRdb trimmed public reads at Q25 via fastp, called clones via MiXCR and kept in-frame beta chains. One record per CDR3 amino acid sequence lists the most common genes and DNA. Present in this sample are about 140,000 distinct CDR3 sequences, approximately 6.6% of which were seen just once. About 0.6% of the sample comes from the top ten. The treatment or condition tag for this specimen amounts to: live attenuated yellow fever vaccine strain. The source was CD4+ T cells sorted from PBMCs, collected 10 days after the yellow fever booster vaccination. These receptors all stem from a man aged 25-45 years who received the YFV17D yellow fever vaccine.

There are many counts of this clonotype. The rearrangement uses TRBV30 and TRBJ2-7, with D possibly being TRBD1 (6 bases). The CDR3 totals 15 residues. Germline V gene lookup returns CDR1 GTSNPN and CDR2 SVGIG (reference sequence). The V end lost 0 bases, the J end lost 0 bases, and 12 bases lay between the germline ends. Here the CDR3 reads CAWSVRTVSSYEQYF. The CDR3 DNA reads TGTGCCTGGAGTGTACGGACAGTTTCCTCCTACGAGCAGTACTTC.

The chain couples TRBV15 to TRBJ2-1; TRBD1 aligns across 7 bases. The CDR3 is 15 amino acids. With V trimmed by 1 base and J by 7 bases, 7 bases remained unmatched. Germline V lookup: CDR1 LNHNV, CDR2 YYDKDF (reference sequence). The CDR3 region has the DNA TGTGCCACCAGCAGAGCAGACAGGGCTCGAAATGAGCAGTTCTTC. As protein: CATSRADRARNEQFF.

This clonotype was observed many times. The V gene is TRBV2, the J gene TRBJ2-1; D perhaps matches TRBD2 (5 bases). The V gene's germline CDR1 is SNHLY and CDR2 FYNNEI. The CDR3 consists of 15 residues. Deletions cut 1 base from V and 8 bases from J, with 15 bases between. CDR3 region: CASSEGPRGYYEQFF. CDR3 in DNA: TGTGCCAGCAGTGAAGGGCCCCGGGGTTACTATGAGCAGTTCTTC.

There are many counts of this clonotype. The CDR3 reads CSANPKGASRNTQYF. In DNA form, the CDR3 reads TGCAGTGCTAATCCAAAGGGGGCCAGTCGCAATACGCAGTATTTT. The chain joins TRBV20-1 to TRBJ2-3; 7 positions agree with TRBD1. After removal of 4 bases from V and 7 bases from J, the junction contained 14 bases not matched to a gene. The CDR3 spans 15 residues. Germline CDR1 is DFQATT and CDR2 is SNEGSKA (reference sequence).

This clonotype has a count of ten or more. The chain couples TRBV5-1 to TRBJ1-6; D is undetermined. CDR1 SGHRS and CDR2 YFSETQ come from the germline V gene. The length of the CDR3 is 14 residues. The V end lost 0 bases, the J end lost 10 bases, and 11 bases lay between the germline ends. This CDR3 is CASSLEATDSPLHF. The DNA of the CDR3 is TGCGCCAGCAGCTTGGAAGCCACGGACTCACCCCTCCACTTT.

The chain links TRBV5-1 to TRBJ2-6; 7 bases are shared with TRBD1. CDR1 is SGHRS and CDR2 is YFSETQ in the germline V gene. After removal of 4 bases from V and 4 bases from J, the junction contained 8 bases not matched to a gene. This CDR3 is built from 16 residues. Here the CDR3 reads CASSPPQGSGANVLTF. In DNA form, the CDR3 reads TGCGCCAGCAGCCCCCCACAGGGGTCAGGGGCCAACGTCCTGACTTTC. The full variable domain, rest sourced from reference TRBV5-1 and TRBJ2-6, is KAGVTQTPRYLIKTRGQQVTLSCSPISGHRSVSWYQQTPGQGLQFLFEYFSETQRNKGNFPGRFSGRQFSNSRSEMNVSTLELGDSALYLCASSPPQGSGANVLTFGAGSRLTVL.

This clonotype has at least ten counts. The genes are TRBV7-3 and TRBJ2-3; D gene unclear. The CDR3 has 11 residues. V was pared by 0 bases and J by 11 bases, with 6 bases between. Germline values: CDR1 SGHTA, CDR2 FQGTGA. The CDR3 DNA follows: TGTGCCAGCAGCTTAACGGGCAGGCAGTATTTT. Translated: CASSLTGRQYF.

This clonotype was seen only a few times. V is TRBV4-3 and J is TRBJ1-1; D possibly corresponds to TRBD1 (6 bases). CDR1 is LGHNA and CDR2 is YSLEER in the germline V gene. V lost 0 bases and J lost 12, with 17 bases in between. The CDR3 runs 14 residues. CDR3 amino acids: CASSQDNGQGRSFF. CDR3 DNA sequence: TGCGCCAGCAGCCAAGATAACGGGCAGGGGAGGTCTTTCTTT.

In its sample, this clonotype was seen many times. This sequence joins TRBV12-3 or TRBV12-4 and TRBJ1-1, with D possibly matching TRBD1 (6 bases). This CDR3 has 15 amino acids. V was cut by 1 base and J by 4 bases, with 13 bases left in between. The CDR3, as DNA: TGTGCCAGCAGTTTAGGCCAGGGGCTTGGCACTGAAGCTTTCTTT. Translating it yields CASSLGQGLGTEAFF.

This clonotype has only a few counts. The rearrangement uses TRBV7-2 and TRBJ2-7; 9 positions match TRBD1. The germline V gene encodes CDR1 SGHTA and CDR2 FQGNSA. J was trimmed by 3 bases and V by 5 bases; bases with no gene match: 8. The CDR3 totals 15 residues. CDR3: CASSLTGTGNYEQYF. The CDR3 bases are TGTGCCAGCAGCCTTACCGGGACAGGGAACTACGAGCAGTACTTC.

This chain uses TRBV30 with TRBJ2-7, with a tentative D call TRBD1 (6 bases). V lost 7 bases and J 2 bases, leaving 9 bases between the germline ends. The CDR3 runs to 11 residues. Germline loops: CDR1 GTSNPN, CDR2 SVGIG (reference sequence). This chain's CDR3 is CAFGTPYEQYF. In DNA, the CDR3 is TGTGCCTTCGGGACACCCTACGAGCAGTACTTC.

This clonotype was recorded at least ten times. This chain links TRBV7-9 with TRBJ1-2, with D unresolved. V gave up 2 bases and J gave up 5 bases, with 9 bases separating them. Germline V gene data show CDR1 as SEHNR and CDR2 as FQNEAQ (reference sequence). CDR3 length: 13 residues. CDR3 protein: CASSLNDRYGYTF. The CDR3 coding sequence is TGTGCCAGCAGCTTAAATGACCGGTATGGCTACACCTTC. Combining the CDR3 with reference TRBV7-9 and TRBJ1-2 gives the whole variable domain DTGVSQNPRHKITKRGQNVTFRCDPISEHNRLYWYRQTLGQGPEFLTYFQNEAQLEKSRLLSDRFSAERPKGSFSTLEIQRTEQGDSAMYLCASSLNDRYGYTFGSGTRLTVV.

This clonotype was counted at least ten times. At one end the junction does not follow the germline gene, possibly because of a read error. The rearrangement joins TRBV5-1 to TRBJ2-1; no clear D gene. CDR3 length: 13 residues. Germline assignment: CDR1 SGHRS and CDR2 YFSETQ. Written as DNA, the CDR3 is TGTGCCAGCAGCTTAACCAGCTACAATGAGCAGTTCTTC. Its translation is CASSLTSYNEQFF.

This chain joins TRBV12-3 or TRBV12-4 and TRBJ2-1, with D tentatively TRBD2 (5 bases). This CDR3 is built from 15 residues. The V end was cut by 1 base, the J end by 5 bases, with 12 bases between. The CDR3 protein is CASSLGPLENNEQFF. The CDR3 coding sequence is TGTGCCAGCAGTTTAGGGCCACTAGAAAACAATGAGCAGTTCTTC.

This clonotype was recorded many times. This chain connects TRBV7-2 to TRBJ2-1; 8 bases match TRBD2. Trimming took 3 bases from V and 1 from J; bases not matched to a gene: 2. CDR3 size: 15 residues. CDR1 is SGHTA, CDR2 FQGNSA, per germline. The CDR3 region has the DNA TGTGCCAGCAGCTTTAGCGGGAATTCCTACAATGAGCAGTTCTTC. Its translation: CASSFSGNSYNEQFF.

In its sample, this clonotype was seen many times. This rearrangement joins TRBV12-3 or TRBV12-4 to TRBJ2-3; D not resolved. The CDR3 is 15 amino acids. V lost 0 bases to trimming and J lost 2 bases, with 9 bases between them. The CDR3 coding sequence is TGTGCCAGCAGTTTAGCCAGCCAACCCACAGATACGCAGTATTTT. Translated, it gives CASSLASQPTDTQYF.

This clonotype was detected a few times. The rearrangement links TRBV11-2 to TRBJ2-5; TRBD2 matches 13 bases. Trimming took 5 bases from V and 5 from J; bases not matched to a gene: 14. Germline CDR1 is SGHAT and CDR2 is FQNNGV. The CDR3 has 18 residues. The CDR3 DNA reads TGTGCCAGCAGCCCCCACCTGAAGACTAGCGGGAGGTCTGAGACCCAGTACTTC. It yields the protein CASSPHLKTSGRSETQYF.

There are many counts of this clonotype. The V gene is TRBV19, the J gene TRBJ2-4; possibly TRBD1 for D (6 bases). This CDR3 spans 16 amino acids. V dropped 3 bases and J dropped 0 bases, with 12 bases sitting between them. The V gene's germline CDR1 is LNHDA and CDR2 SQIVND (reference sequence). This CDR3 is CASSMWTEIAKNIQYF. DNA of the CDR3: TGTGCCAGTAGTATGTGGACAGAAATAGCCAAAAACATTCAGTACTTC.

In its sample, this clonotype was seen a few times. V and J are TRBV7-2 and TRBJ2-1; possibly TRBD1 or TRBD2 for D (5 bases each). The CDR3 runs to 15 residues. V lost 5 bases and J lost 10, with 21 bases in between. Germline-derived CDR1 and CDR2 are SGHTA and FQGNSA. The CDR3 is CASSQLGQFPGEQFF. DNA of the CDR3: TGTGCCAGCAGCCAGCTGGGGCAATTCCCGGGAGAGCAGTTCTTC.

This clonotype was detected only a few times. This chain links TRBV3-1 with TRBJ2-1; 10 bases agree with TRBD1. This CDR3 has 16 amino acids. V trimming: 4 bases; J trimming: 6 bases; junction bases outside the gene matches: 9. Germline loops: CDR1 LGHDT, CDR2 YNNKEL (reference sequence). The CDR3 nucleotides are TGTGCCAGCAGCCCAAGTCCCGGGACAGGGGTCAATGAGCAGTTCTTC. Protein product: CASSPSPGTGVNEQFF.

This clonotype was seen a handful of times. The V call is TRBV5-1, the J call TRBJ2-1; tentatively, D is TRBD2 (6 bases). This CDR3 spans 13 amino acids. CDR1 is SGHRS and CDR2 is YFSETQ in the germline V gene. The V gene lost 3 bases and the J gene lost 5 bases, with 9 bases spanning the gap. The CDR3 here is CASSYTGDNEQFF. The DNA for the CDR3 is TGCGCCAGCAGCTACACGGGGGACAATGAGCAGTTCTTC.

CDR3 sequence: CAIKDGASEKLFF. CDR3 DNA sequence: TGTGCCATCAAGGACGGGGCAAGTGAAAAACTGTTTTTT. The rearrangement joins TRBV10-3 to TRBJ1-4; D may be TRBD1 (5 bases). Trimming removed 7 bases from V and 7 bases from J, with 13 bases in between. CDR1 and CDR2 from the germline V gene are ENHRY and SYGVKD. The CDR3 spans 13 residues.

This chain uses TRBV7-2 with TRBJ2-5; weak D call: TRBD1 (6 bases). Between the trimmed V and J ends, which lost 6 bases and 0 bases, there was a span of 11 bases. The CDR3 loop spans 14 amino acids. CDR1 SGHTA and CDR2 FQGNSA come from the germline V gene. CDR3 bases: TGTGCCAGCAGACAGGGACGGTACCAAGAGACCCAGTACTTC. Translation: CASRQGRYQETQYF.

This clonotype was detected many times. The chain is built from TRBV3-1 and TRBJ1-1; D is uncertain. There are 13 residues in the CDR3. Germline CDR1 LGHDT, CDR2 YNNKEL (reference sequence). V was trimmed by 0 bases and J by 6 bases, leaving 8 bases between them. This CDR3 reads CASSQEYRAEAFF. CDR3 bases: TGTGCCAGCAGCCAAGAATATCGGGCTGAAGCTTTCTTT.

At least ten counts were recorded for this clonotype. The CDR3 coding sequence is TGCAGTGCTAGTACTTTTTTCACAGATACGCAGTATTTT. Protein sequence: CSASTFFTDTQYF. This chain connects TRBV20-1 to TRBJ2-3; no reliable D call. Germline CDR1 reads DFQATT; CDR2 reads SNEGSKA (reference sequence). Deletions cut 3 bases from V and 2 bases from J, with 9 bases between. The CDR3 runs to 13 residues.

There are a few counts of this clonotype. The J gene is TRBJ2-7, the V gene TRBV5-6; D gene ambiguous. V lost 0 bases and J lost 2, with 15 bases in between. The CDR3 covers 16 residues. Germline lookup yields CDR1 SGHDT and CDR2 YYEEEE. CDR3 sequence (DNA): TGTGCCAGCAGCTTGGCCCTTCAAGTGGTACCCTACGAGCAGTACTTC. It encodes CASSLALQVVPYEQYF.

This clonotype showed up many times. CDR3 sequence (DNA): TGTGCCAGCAGTTTCGGAATGGACTCCCGGTACTTC. Protein product: CASSFGMDSRYF. V and J are TRBV28 and TRBJ2-5, with D possibly TRBD2 on 5 matching bases. This CDR3 has 12 amino acids. Germline V gene lookup returns CDR1 MDHEN and CDR2 SYDVKM. V lost 3 bases and J 13 bases, leaving 15 bases between the germline ends.

This clonotype has only a few counts. Mismatch with germline at one junction end may stem from a read error. The chain carries TRBV10-3 and TRBJ2-1; 8 bases fit TRBD2. The germline gives CDR1 ENHRY, CDR2 SYGVKD. The CDR3 has 12 residues. CDR3 residues: CAITGGGNEQFF. The CDR3 DNA reads TGTGCAATCACCGGCGGGGGGAATGAGCAGTTCTTC.